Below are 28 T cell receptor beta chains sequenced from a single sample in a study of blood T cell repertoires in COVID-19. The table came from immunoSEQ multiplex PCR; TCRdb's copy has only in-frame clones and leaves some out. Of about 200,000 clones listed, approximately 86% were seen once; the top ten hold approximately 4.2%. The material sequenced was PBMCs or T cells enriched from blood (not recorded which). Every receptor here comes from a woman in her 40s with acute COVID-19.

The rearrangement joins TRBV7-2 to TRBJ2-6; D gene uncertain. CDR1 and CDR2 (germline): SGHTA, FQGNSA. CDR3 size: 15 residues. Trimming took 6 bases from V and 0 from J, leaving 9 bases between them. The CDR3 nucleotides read TGTGCCAGCAGAGAACAGAGCTCTGGGGCCAACGTCCTGACTTTC. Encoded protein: CASREQSSGANVLTF.

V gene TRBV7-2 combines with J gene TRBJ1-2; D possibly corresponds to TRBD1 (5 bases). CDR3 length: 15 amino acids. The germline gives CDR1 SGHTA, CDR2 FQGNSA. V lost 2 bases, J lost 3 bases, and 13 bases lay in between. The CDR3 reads CASSLTRTGHYGYTF. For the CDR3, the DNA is TGTGCCAGCAGCTTAACCCGCACAGGCCACTATGGCTACACCTTC.

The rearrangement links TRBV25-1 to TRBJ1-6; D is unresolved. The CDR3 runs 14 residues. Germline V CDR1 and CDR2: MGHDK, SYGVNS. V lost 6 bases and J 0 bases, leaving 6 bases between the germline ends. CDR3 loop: CASSRSSYNSPLHF. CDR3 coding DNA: TGTGCCAGCAGCCGGAGCTCCTATAATTCACCCCTCCACTTT.

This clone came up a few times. The CDR3, as DNA: TGTGCCAGCACCGGGACTAGCGGGAGAAGGTTGTACAATGAGCAGTTCTTC. Encoded protein: CASTGTSGRRLYNEQFF. The chain joins TRBV28 to TRBJ2-1, with 14 bases fitting TRBD2. Per the germline V gene, CDR1 is MDHEN and CDR2 is SYDVKM. Trimming removed 7 bases from V and 4 bases from J; junction bases left unmatched: 9. This CDR3 comprises 17 residues. The complete variable domain, with remaining parts taken from reference TRBV28 and TRBJ2-1, reads DVKVTQSSRYLVKRTGEKVFLECVQDMDHENMFWYRQDPGLGLRLIYFSYDVKMKEKGDIPEGYSVSREKKERFSLILESASTNQTSMYLCASTGTSGRRLYNEQFFGPGTRLTVL.

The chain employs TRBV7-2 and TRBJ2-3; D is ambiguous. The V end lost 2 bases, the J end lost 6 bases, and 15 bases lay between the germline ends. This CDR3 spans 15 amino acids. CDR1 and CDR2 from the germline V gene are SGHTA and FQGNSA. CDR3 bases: TGTGCCAGCAGCTTAAGCCTACCACCGCGGGATACGCAGTATTTT. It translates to CASSLSLPPRDTQYF. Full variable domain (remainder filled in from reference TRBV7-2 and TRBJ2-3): GAGVSQSPSNKVTEKGKDVELRCDPISGHTALYWYRQSLGQGLEFLIYFQGNSAPDKSGLPSDRFSAERTGGSVSTLTIQRTQQEDSAVYLCASSLSLPPRDTQYFGPGTRLTVL.

The CDR3 DNA reads as TGTGCCAGCCGGAACTTCCGGGACAGAGGGACCGGGGAGCTGTTTTTT. Translated, it gives CASRNFRDRGTGELFF. The J gene is TRBJ2-2, the V gene TRBV27; the match to TRBD1 covers 7 bases. The trim removed 8 bases at V and 5 bases at J, leaving 14 bases unmatched. The CDR3 spans 16 residues. Per germline, CDR1 MNHEY and CDR2 SMNVEV (reference sequence).

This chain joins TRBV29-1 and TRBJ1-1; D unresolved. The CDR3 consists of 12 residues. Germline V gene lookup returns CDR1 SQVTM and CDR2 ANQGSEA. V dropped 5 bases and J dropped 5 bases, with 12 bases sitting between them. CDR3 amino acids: CSVPQVGTEAFF. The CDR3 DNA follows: TGCAGCGTTCCTCAGGTTGGGACTGAAGCTTTCTTT.

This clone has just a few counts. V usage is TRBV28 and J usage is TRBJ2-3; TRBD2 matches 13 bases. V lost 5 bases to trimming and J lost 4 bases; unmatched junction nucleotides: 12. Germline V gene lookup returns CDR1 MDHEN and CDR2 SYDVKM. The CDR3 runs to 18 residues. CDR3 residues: CASSRTGLAGEWADTQYF. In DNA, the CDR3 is TGTGCCAGCAGTCGAACTGGACTAGCGGGAGAGTGGGCAGATACGCAGTATTTT.

The CDR3 sequence: CASSSPGQGDHEQYF. In DNA form, the CDR3 reads TGTGCCAGCAGCTCCCCCGGACAGGGTGACCACGAGCAGTACTTC. V is TRBV9 and J is TRBJ2-7; 8 positions match TRBD1. V shed 4 bases and J 5 bases; nucleotides not matched to a gene: 11. CDR1 SGDLS and CDR2 YYNGEE come from the germline V gene. The CDR3 consists of 15 residues.

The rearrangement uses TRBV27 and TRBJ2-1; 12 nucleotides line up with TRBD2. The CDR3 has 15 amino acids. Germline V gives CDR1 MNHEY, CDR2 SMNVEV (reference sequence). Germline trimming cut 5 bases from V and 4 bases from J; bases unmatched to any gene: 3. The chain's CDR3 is CASSILAGGYNEQFF. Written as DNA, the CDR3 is TGTGCCAGCAGTATACTAGCGGGGGGATACAATGAGCAGTTCTTC.

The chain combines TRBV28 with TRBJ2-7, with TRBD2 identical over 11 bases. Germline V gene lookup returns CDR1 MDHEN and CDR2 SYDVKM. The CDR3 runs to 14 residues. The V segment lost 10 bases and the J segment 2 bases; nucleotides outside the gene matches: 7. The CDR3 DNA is TGTGCCACCCTAGCGGGGGGAAAGCCCTACGAGCAGTACTTC. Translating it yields CATLAGGKPYEQYF.

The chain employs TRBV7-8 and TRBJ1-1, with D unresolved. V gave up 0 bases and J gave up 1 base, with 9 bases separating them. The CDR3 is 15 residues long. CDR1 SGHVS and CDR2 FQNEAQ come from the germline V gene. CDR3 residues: CASSLAGWSNTEAFF. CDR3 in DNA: TGTGCCAGCAGCTTAGCCGGGTGGTCGAACACTGAAGCTTTCTTT.

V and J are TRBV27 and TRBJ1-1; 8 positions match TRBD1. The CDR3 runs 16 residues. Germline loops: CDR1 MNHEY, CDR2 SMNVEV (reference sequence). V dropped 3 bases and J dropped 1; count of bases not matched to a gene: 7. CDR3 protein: CASSFSDRVANTEAFF. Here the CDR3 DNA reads TGTGCCAGCAGTTTTTCGGACAGGGTTGCGAACACTGAAGCTTTCTTT.

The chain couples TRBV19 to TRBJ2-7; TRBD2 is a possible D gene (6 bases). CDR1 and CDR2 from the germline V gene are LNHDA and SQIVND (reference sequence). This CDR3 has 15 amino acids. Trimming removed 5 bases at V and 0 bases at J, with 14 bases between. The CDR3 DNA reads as TGTGCCAGTAGTTCGGGACTTCTTAGCTCCTACGAGCAGTACTTC. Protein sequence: CASSSGLLSSYEQYF.

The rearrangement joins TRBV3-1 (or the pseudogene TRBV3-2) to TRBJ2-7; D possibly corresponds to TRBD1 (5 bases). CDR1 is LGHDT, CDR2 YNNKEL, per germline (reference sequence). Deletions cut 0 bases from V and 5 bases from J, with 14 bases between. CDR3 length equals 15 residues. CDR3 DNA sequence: TGTGCCAGCAGCCAAGACAAGGGGATAAAGGACGAGCAGTACTTC. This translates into CASSQDKGIKDEQYF.

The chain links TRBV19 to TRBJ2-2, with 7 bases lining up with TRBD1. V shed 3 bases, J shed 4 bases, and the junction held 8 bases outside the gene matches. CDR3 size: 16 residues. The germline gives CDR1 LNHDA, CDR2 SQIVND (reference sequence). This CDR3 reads CASSIRQGISTGELFF. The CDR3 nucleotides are TGTGCCAGTAGTATCCGACAGGGTATTAGCACCGGGGAGCTGTTTTTT.

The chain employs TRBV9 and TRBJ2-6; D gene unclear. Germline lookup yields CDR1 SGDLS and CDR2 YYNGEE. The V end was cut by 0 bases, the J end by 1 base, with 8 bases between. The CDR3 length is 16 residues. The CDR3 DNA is TGTGCCAGCAGCGTAGCTCCGCGTTCTGGGGCCAACGTCCTGACTTTC. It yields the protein CASSVAPRSGANVLTF.

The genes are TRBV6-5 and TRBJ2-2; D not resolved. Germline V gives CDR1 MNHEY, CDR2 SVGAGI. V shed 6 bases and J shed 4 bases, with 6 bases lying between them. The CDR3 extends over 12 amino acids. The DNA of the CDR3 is TGTGCCAGCAGGAGGTCCACCGGGGAGCTGTTTTTT. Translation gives CASRRSTGELFF.

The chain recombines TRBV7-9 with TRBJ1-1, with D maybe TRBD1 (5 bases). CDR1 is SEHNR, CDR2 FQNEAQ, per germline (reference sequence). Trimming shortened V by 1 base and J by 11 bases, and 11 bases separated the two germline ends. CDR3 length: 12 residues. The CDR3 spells CASSLESKGAFF. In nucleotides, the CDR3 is TGTGCCAGCAGCTTAGAATCCAAGGGGGCTTTCTTT.

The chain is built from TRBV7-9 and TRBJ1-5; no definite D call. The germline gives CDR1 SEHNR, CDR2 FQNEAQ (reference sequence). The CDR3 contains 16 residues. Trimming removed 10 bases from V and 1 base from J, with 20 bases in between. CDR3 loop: CANYSNPGGSNQPQHF. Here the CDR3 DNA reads TGTGCCAACTATTCGAACCCAGGAGGGAGCAATCAGCCCCAGCATTTT.

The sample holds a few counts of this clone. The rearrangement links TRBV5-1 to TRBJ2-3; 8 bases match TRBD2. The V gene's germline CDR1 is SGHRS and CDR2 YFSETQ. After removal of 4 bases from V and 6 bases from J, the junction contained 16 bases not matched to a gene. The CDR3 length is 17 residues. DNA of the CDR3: TGCGCCAGCAGCCCTTGGCCTAGACGGGAGGGATGGGATACGCAGTATTTT. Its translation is CASSPWPRREGWDTQYF.

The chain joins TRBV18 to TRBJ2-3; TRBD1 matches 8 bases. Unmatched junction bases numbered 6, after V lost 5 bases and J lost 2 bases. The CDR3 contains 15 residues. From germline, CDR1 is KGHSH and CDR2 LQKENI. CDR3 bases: TGTGCCAGCTCAAAAGGACAGGGCAACACAGATACGCAGTATTTT. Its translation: CASSKGQGNTDTQYF.

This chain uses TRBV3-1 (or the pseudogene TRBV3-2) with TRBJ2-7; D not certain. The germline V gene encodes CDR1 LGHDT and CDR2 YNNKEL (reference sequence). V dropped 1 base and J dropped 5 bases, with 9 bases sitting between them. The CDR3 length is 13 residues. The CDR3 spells CASSQGSQDEQYF. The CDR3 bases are TGTGCCAGCAGCCAAGGATCCCAGGACGAGCAGTACTTC.

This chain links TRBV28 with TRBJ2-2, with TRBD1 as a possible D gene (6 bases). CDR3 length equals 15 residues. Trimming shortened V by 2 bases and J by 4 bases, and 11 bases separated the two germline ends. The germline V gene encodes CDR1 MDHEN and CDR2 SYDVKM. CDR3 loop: CASSLGGAGTGELFF. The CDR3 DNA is TGTGCCAGCAGTTTAGGGGGCGCGGGCACCGGGGAGCTGTTTTTT.

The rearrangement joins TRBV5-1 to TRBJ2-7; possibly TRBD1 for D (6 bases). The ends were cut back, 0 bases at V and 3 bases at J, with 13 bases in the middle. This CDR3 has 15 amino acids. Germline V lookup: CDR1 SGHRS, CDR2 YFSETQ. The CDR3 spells CASSLEPGAFYEQYF. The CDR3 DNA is TGCGCCAGCAGCTTGGAGCCAGGGGCATTCTACGAGCAGTACTTC.

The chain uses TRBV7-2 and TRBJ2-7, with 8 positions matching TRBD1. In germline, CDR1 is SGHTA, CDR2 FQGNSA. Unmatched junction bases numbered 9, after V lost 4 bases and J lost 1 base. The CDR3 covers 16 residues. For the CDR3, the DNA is TGTGCCAGCAGCTCGACAGGGGTGGGGGCATCCTACGAGCAGTACTTC. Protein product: CASSSTGVGASYEQYF. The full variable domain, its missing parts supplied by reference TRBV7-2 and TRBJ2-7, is GAGVSQSPSNKVTEKGKDVELRCDPISGHTALYWYRQSLGQGLEFLIYFQGNSAPDKSGLPSDRFSAERTGGSVSTLTIQRTQQEDSAVYLCASSSTGVGASYEQYFGPGTRLTVT.

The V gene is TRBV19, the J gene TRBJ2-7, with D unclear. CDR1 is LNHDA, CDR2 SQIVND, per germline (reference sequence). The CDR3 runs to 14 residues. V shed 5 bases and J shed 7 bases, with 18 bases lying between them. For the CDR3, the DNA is TGTGCCAGTAGTCCAAGAGAACGAACCGGGGAGCAGTACTTC. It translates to CASSPRERTGEQYF.

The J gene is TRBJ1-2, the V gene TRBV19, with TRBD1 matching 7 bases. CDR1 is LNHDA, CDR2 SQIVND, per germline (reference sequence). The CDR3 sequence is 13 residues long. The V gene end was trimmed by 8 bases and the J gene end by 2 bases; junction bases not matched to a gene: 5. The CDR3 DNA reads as TGTGCCAGTGCGGGACAGCTGAACTATGGCTACACCTTC. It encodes CASAGQLNYGYTF. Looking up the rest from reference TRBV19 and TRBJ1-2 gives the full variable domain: DGGITQSPKYLFRKEGQNVTLSCEQNLNHDAMYWYRQDPGQGLRLIYYSQIVNDFQKGDIAEGYSVSREKKESFPLTVTSAQKNPTAFYLCASAGQLNYGYTFGSGTRLTVV.